This T cell receptor (beta chain) emerged from a study of blood T cell repertoires in COVID-19. Study in general: PBMCs, B-cell-depleted T cells, or T cells provided the cDNA or gDNA that made up the material.

Clones were sequenced by immunoSEQ multiplex PCR, and TCRdb holds only the in-frame ones, with some missing. Seen here are hundreds of thousands of clones, about 80% observed once, and the top ten hold 3% to 4%. Germline V gene lookup returns CDR1 SGDLS and CDR2 YYNGEE. Trimming cost V 0 bases and J 3 bases, with 13 bases left between them. This CDR3 region has 15 residues. Sequencing was carried out using PBMCs or T cells enriched from blood (not recorded which). This TCR came from a woman in her 40s who had been exposed to COVID-19. The chain joins TRBV9 to TRBJ2-7; D is possibly TRBD2 (6 bases). Written as DNA, the CDR3 is TGTGCCAGCAGCGTAGAACTAGGGGAGGACTACGAGCAGTACTTC. This sequence encodes CASSVELGEDYEQYF.